Listed below are T cell receptor beta chains from one sample, sequenced in a study of blood T cell repertoires in COVID-19. Libraries were prepared by immunoSEQ multiplex PCR; TCRdb keeps only in-frame clonotypes and omits some of them. The sample contains under 300,000 clones, approximately 90% of which appear only once. Sample: PBMCs or T cells enriched from blood (not recorded which). The receptors stem from a woman aged 40 to 49 with acute COVID-19. CDR3s include the opening cysteine and the closing phenylalanine or tryptophan. A D gene is named only where the DNA matches it firmly. Clone size is not always given. Where it is, it says once, few, many or a class for expanded clones.

CDR3aa: CATSDRTGNYGYTF
CDR3nt: TGTGCCACCAGTGACCGGACAGGGAACTATGGCTACACCTTC
d_gene: TRBD1
v_gene: TRBV24-1
j_gene: TRBJ1-2
abundance: .

CDR3aa: CASSPLTRVNTEAFF
CDR3nt: TGTGCCAGCAGCCCCCTAACCCGTGTGAACACTGAAGCTTTCTTT
d_gene: .
v_gene: TRBV25-1
j_gene: TRBJ1-1
abundance: .

CDR3aa: CASSFDTVAYEQYF
CDR3nt: TGTGCCAGCAGCTTTGACACGGTGGCCTACGAGCAGTACTTC
d_gene: .
v_gene: TRBV7-2
j_gene: TRBJ2-7
abundance: .

CDR3aa: CASSLGGYPNTEAFF
CDR3nt: TGTGCCAGCAGTCTGGGGGGTTACCCGAACACTGAAGCTTTCTTT
d_gene: .
v_gene: TRBV5-5
j_gene: TRBJ1-1
abundance: .

CDR3aa: CASSPTGVYEKLFF
CDR3nt: TGTGCCAGCAGCCCGACAGGGGTTTACGAAAAACTGTTTTTT
d_gene: TRBD1
v_gene: TRBV3-1/TRBV3-2
j_gene: TRBJ1-4
abundance: once

CDR3aa: CASSLGVSRAPYGYTF
CDR3nt: TGTGCCAGCAGCTTAGGGGTCAGCAGGGCGCCCTATGGCTACACCTTC
d_gene: .
v_gene: TRBV11-2
j_gene: TRBJ1-2
abundance: .

CDR3aa: CASSSPPAGLPFF
CDR3nt: TGTGCCAGCAGCTCCCCCCCTGCGGGGCTGCCGTTCTTC
d_gene: .
v_gene: TRBV11-2
j_gene: TRBJ2-1
abundance: .

CDR3aa: CASTRDRGNQPQHF
CDR3nt: TGTGCCAGCACCAGAGACAGGGGCAATCAGCCCCAGCATTTT
d_gene: TRBD1
v_gene: TRBV28
j_gene: TRBJ1-5
abundance: .

CDR3aa: CAWSVQAGANVLTF
CDR3nt: TGTGCCTGGAGTGTACAAGCTGGGGCCAACGTCCTGACTTTC
d_gene: .
v_gene: TRBV30
j_gene: TRBJ2-6
abundance: .

CDR3aa: CASRLAGSGELFF
CDR3nt: TGTGCCAGTCGACTAGCGGGATCCGGGGAGCTGTTTTTT
d_gene: TRBD2
v_gene: TRBV6-6
j_gene: TRBJ2-2
abundance: .

CDR3aa: CRAGTGSEAFF
CDR3nt: TGCAGGGCCGGGACAGGGTCCGAAGCTTTCTTT
d_gene: TRBD1
v_gene: TRBV20-1
j_gene: TRBJ1-1
abundance: .

CDR3aa: CARGGGGYGYTF
CDR3nt: TGTGCACGGGGGGGCGGCGGCTATGGCTACACCTTC
d_gene: .
v_gene: TRBV30
j_gene: TRBJ1-2
abundance: .

CDR3aa: CSASKEGQPQHF
CDR3nt: TGCAGTGCTAGTAAGGAGGGCCAGCCCCAGCATTTT
d_gene: .
v_gene: TRBV20-1
j_gene: TRBJ1-5
abundance: .

CDR3aa: CAWSLDRPTIGSPLHF
CDR3nt: TGTGCCTGGAGTCTGGACAGGCCGACTATTGGCTCACCCCTCCACTTT
d_gene: TRBD1
v_gene: TRBV30
j_gene: TRBJ1-6
abundance: few

CDR3aa: CAISAGGETSSYNEQFF
CDR3nt: TGTGCCATCAGCGCGGGGGGCGAAACGAGCTCCTACAATGAGCAGTTCTTC
d_gene: TRBD2
v_gene: TRBV10-3
j_gene: TRBJ2-1
abundance: .